The 25 T cell receptor beta chains presented below share a single source sample, sequenced in a study of blood T cell repertoires in COVID-19. Profiled with immunoSEQ multiplex PCR; TCRdb holds only in-frame clones, not every one. In the table there are under 250,000 clones, approximately 89% of which are singletons. The sample comprised peripheral blood. The receptors come from a woman aged 30 to 39 with COVID-19, enrolled during active disease.

The rearrangement links TRBV2 to TRBJ2-7, with 8 bases aligning to TRBD2. The CDR3 is made up of 15 amino acids. Germline V gene lookup returns CDR1 SNHLY and CDR2 FYNNEI. V dropped 5 bases and J dropped 0; count of bases not matched to a gene: 6. The CDR3 DNA reads as TGTGCCAGCAGTCTACTAGCGGCCAGCTCCTACGAGCAGTACGTC. This gives the protein CASSLLAASSYEQYV.

This clone was seen only a few times. This chain links TRBV7-9 with TRBJ2-7; D perhaps matches TRBD2 (6 bases). The germline CDR1 and CDR2 sequences are SEHNR and FQNEAQ (reference sequence). This CDR3 spans 14 amino acids. V lost 6 bases and J 3 bases, leaving 15 bases between the germline ends. The CDR3 region is CASRSSGTHYEQYF. The CDR3 region has the DNA TGTGCCAGCAGATCCTCCGGGACTCACTACGAGCAGTACTTC.

The chain combines TRBV3-1 (or the pseudogene TRBV3-2) with TRBJ2-3; 7 bases fit TRBD2. Looked up from germline, CDR1 is LGHDT and CDR2 is YNNKEL (reference sequence). CDR3 size: 15 residues. Trimming at V came to 6 bases and at J to 4 bases, leaving 10 bases not matched to a gene. The CDR3 region has the DNA TGTGCCAGCAGTGACGGACTAGTTCGGTCAGATACGCAGTATTTT. Translation: CASSDGLVRSDTQYF.

Only a few counts were recorded for this clone. The rearrangement links TRBV6-5 to TRBJ1-6; TRBD1 is a possible D gene (5 bases). Germline CDR1 and CDR2: MNHEY and SVGAGI. The CDR3 contains 14 residues. V was shortened by 7 bases and J by 4 bases, with 11 bases between the two germline ends. DNA for the CDR3: TGTGCCAGCAACTTCAAGGGGTATAATTCACCCCTCCACTTT. Translation: CASNFKGYNSPLHF.

V gene TRBV7-2 combines with J gene TRBJ2-7, with 11 bases aligning to TRBD2. The ends lost 3 bases at V and 7 bases at J; junction bases unmatched: 14. The germline CDR1 and CDR2 sequences are SGHTA and FQGNSA. The CDR3 has 17 residues. The CDR3 sequence is CASSFIYPSSGGGEQYF. CDR3 nucleotides: TGTGCCAGCAGCTTCATATACCCGAGTAGCGGGGGGGGTGAGCAGTACTTC. Filled out from reference TRBV7-2 and TRBJ2-7, the complete variable domain reads GAGVSQSPSNKVTEKGKDVELRCDPISGHTALYWYRQSLGQGLEFLIYFQGNSAPDKSGLPSDRFSAERTGGSVSTLTIQRTQQEDSAVYLCASSFIYPSSGGGEQYFGPGTRLTVT.

The chain has TRBV10-3 and TRBJ1-1, with D possibly being TRBD1 (6 bases). V gave up 6 bases and J gave up 5 bases, with 16 bases separating them. This CDR3 has 14 residues. Per germline, CDR1 ENHRY and CDR2 SYGVKD. The CDR3: CAISPQGEETEAFF. CDR3 bases: TGTGCCATCAGCCCACAGGGAGAGGAGACTGAAGCTTTCTTT.

This chain joins TRBV18 and TRBJ2-1; TRBD2 matches at 7 bases. The CDR3 is 15 residues long. The germline V gene has CDR1 KGHSH and CDR2 LQKENI. V lost 3 bases to trimming and J lost 5 bases; unmatched junction nucleotides: 7. The chain's CDR3 is CASSPRGTTNNEQFF. The CDR3 nucleotides read TGTGCCAGCTCACCCCGGGGGACTACGAACAATGAGCAGTTCTTC.

The chain uses TRBV3-1 (or the pseudogene TRBV3-2) and TRBJ2-3; D is unclear. The CDR3 contains 13 residues. From germline, CDR1 is LGHDT and CDR2 YNNKEL (reference sequence). Trimming took off 3 bases at V and 1 base at J, with 5 bases between the two ends. This CDR3 is CASSHEGTDTQYF. CDR3 bases: TGTGCCAGCAGCCATGAGGGCACAGATACGCAGTATTTT.

There are a few counts of this clone. This sequence joins TRBV18 and TRBJ2-1; 8 positions match TRBD1. Germline lookup yields CDR1 KGHSH and CDR2 LQKENI. V shed 2 bases, J shed 2 bases, and the junction held 8 bases outside the gene matches. This CDR3 has 17 amino acids. Here the CDR3 DNA reads TGTGCCAGCTCACCAGGGATAGGGACAGGTGCCTACAATGAGCAGTTCTTC. Protein: CASSPGIGTGAYNEQFF.

V is TRBV19 and J is TRBJ2-1, with D perhaps TRBD2 (5 bases). V gave up 0 bases and J gave up 4 bases, with 16 bases separating them. CDR1 and CDR2 (germline): LNHDA, SQIVND (reference sequence). CDR3 length: 17 residues. The chain's CDR3 is CASSIELRTPGYNEQFF. The CDR3 nucleotides are TGTGCCAGTAGTATAGAGTTAAGGACGCCGGGGTACAATGAGCAGTTCTTC.

A word on this clone: In the same sample, other DNA sequences code for this CDR3. The rearrangement joins TRBV19 to TRBJ1-1, with D uncertain. The CDR3 has 12 residues. The germline V gene has CDR1 LNHDA and CDR2 SQIVND (reference sequence). Trimming pared 4 bases from V and 1 base from J, leaving 4 bases between. The DNA for the CDR3 is TGTGCCAGTAGTACTAGGAACACTGAAGCTTTCTTT. As protein: CASSTRNTEAFF.

The chain has TRBV16 and TRBJ1-4, with D perhaps TRBD1 (6 bases). The germline CDR1 and CDR2 sequences are KGHSY and FQNENV. Trimming stripped 4 bases from V and 8 bases from J, with 17 bases between. The CDR3 length is 15 residues. DNA of the CDR3: TGTGCCAGCAGCCGGGGGCAGGGATTCGGAGAAAAACTGTTTTTT. Amino acid sequence: CASSRGQGFGEKLFF.

The CDR3 nucleotides are TGTGCCAGCAGCCAAGATCAGGGAACAATGGCCGGGGAGCTGTTTTTT. Amino acids: CASSQDQGTMAGELFF. The rearrangement links TRBV4-2 to TRBJ2-2; the D gene is possibly TRBD1 (5 bases). The CDR3 is made up of 16 amino acids. Germline V gene sequence: CDR1 LGHNA, CDR2 YNFKEQ. The V gene lost 0 bases and the J gene lost 6 bases, with 14 bases spanning the gap.

The V and J genes are TRBV10-3 and TRBJ2-7, with 9 bases identical to TRBD1. The V gene's germline CDR1 is ENHRY and CDR2 SYGVKD. Trimming at V came to 8 bases and at J to 2 bases, leaving 4 bases not matched to a gene. The CDR3 consists of 13 residues. The CDR3 coding sequence is TGTGCCATCGAAGGGGACAGGGCCTACGAGCAGTACGTC. It yields the protein CAIEGDRAYEQYV.

V gene TRBV11-3 combines with J gene TRBJ2-1; TRBD1 agrees at 10 bases. CDR1 and CDR2 (germline): SGHNT, YENEEA. V lost 0 bases and J lost 8; bases outside the gene matches: 19. This CDR3 region has 20 residues. CDR3 region: CASSLDPRTGGSMIVHEQFF. CDR3 DNA: TGTGCCAGCAGCTTAGATCCTCGGACAGGGGGTAGCATGATCGTCCATGAGCAGTTCTTC.

The chain links TRBV11-3 to TRBJ2-7; D gene ambiguous. CDR3 length: 13 residues. Germline V lookup: CDR1 SGHNT, CDR2 YENEEA. V was cut by 0 bases and J by 9 bases, with 12 bases left in between. The CDR3 loop reads CASSLDPTAGQYF. As DNA, the CDR3 is TGTGCCAGCAGCTTAGATCCCACAGCAGGGCAGTACTTC.

The chain couples TRBV5-1 to TRBJ2-1; D gene uncertain. The CDR3 loop spans 14 amino acids. Germline CDR1 is SGHRS and CDR2 is YFSETQ. V lost 6 bases and J lost 6, with 16 bases in between. The DNA of the CDR3 is TGCGCCAGCACCCTCGTTAGTCAATTCAATGAGCAGTTCTTC. It translates to CASTLVSQFNEQFF.

The chain has TRBV19 and TRBJ2-1; 8 bases line up with TRBD2. The trim removed 6 bases at V and 7 bases at J, leaving 8 bases unmatched. The CDR3 extends over 14 amino acids. Germline values: CDR1 LNHDA, CDR2 SQIVND (reference sequence). Written as DNA, the CDR3 is TGTGCCAGTAGCGCCGGGACTAGGGATAATGAGCAGTTCTTC. Amino acids: CASSAGTRDNEQFF.

The chain uses TRBV3-1 (or the pseudogene TRBV3-2) and TRBJ2-1; 8 nucleotides match TRBD2. The CDR3 length is 18 residues. Germline CDR1 reads LGHDT; CDR2 reads YNNKEL (reference sequence). V trimming: 3 bases; J trimming: 3 bases; junction bases outside the gene matches: 13. CDR3 sequence (DNA): TGTGCCAGCAGCCAGGCAGTCGGGGGGACTAGTCTCTACAATGAGCAGTTCTTC. Amino acids: CASSQAVGGTSLYNEQFF.

The chain has TRBV5-4 and TRBJ2-7; D possibly corresponds to TRBD1 (6 bases). Trimming removed 0 bases at V and 1 base at J, with 11 bases between. The CDR3 sequence is 15 residues long. The germline CDR1 and CDR2 sequences are SGHNT and YYREEE (reference sequence). This CDR3 is CASSLGGPDSYEQYF. CDR3 DNA sequence: TGTGCCAGCAGCTTGGGGGGGCCTGATTCCTACGAGCAGTACTTC.

The chain couples TRBV7-9 to TRBJ1-2; unclear D gene. The CDR3 totals 12 residues. V was cut by 3 bases and J by 7 bases, with 9 bases left in between. CDR1 SEHNR and CDR2 FQNEAQ come from the germline V gene (reference sequence). The CDR3 spells CASSLPRSGYTF. The CDR3 nucleotides are TGTGCCAGCAGCTTGCCCCGCAGTGGCTACACCTTC. The full variable domain, with the rest looked up from reference TRBV7-9 and TRBJ1-2, is DTGVSQNPRHKITKRGQNVTFRCDPISEHNRLYWYRQTLGQGPEFLTYFQNEAQLEKSRLLSDRFSAERPKGSFSTLEIQRTEQGDSAMYLCASSLPRSGYTFGSGTRLTVV.

The rearrangement uses TRBV7-2 and TRBJ2-7, with 8 bases matching TRBD1. This CDR3 has 14 amino acids. With V trimmed by 4 bases and J by 4 bases, 6 bases remained unmatched. CDR1 is SGHTA and CDR2 is FQGNSA in the germline V gene. This CDR3 reads CASSSGTGLYEQYF. In DNA form, the CDR3 reads TGTGCCAGCAGCTCCGGGACAGGACTATACGAGCAGTACTTC.

This clone occurred once. The V and J genes are TRBV6-5 and TRBJ1-2; 7 bases are a match to TRBD1. This CDR3 contains 14 residues. V shed 7 bases, J shed 3 bases, and the junction held 8 bases outside the gene matches. Looked up from germline, CDR1 is MNHEY and CDR2 is SVGAGI. The CDR3, as DNA: TGTGCCAGCACCCCCCGGACAGGAGACTATGGCTACACCTTC. Protein sequence: CASTPRTGDYGYTF.

The chain joins TRBV28 to TRBJ2-2; a weak D match, TRBD2 (6 bases). CDR1 and CDR2 (germline): MDHEN, SYDVKM. CDR3 length: 15 residues. Trimming shortened V by 4 bases and J by 3 bases, and 12 bases separated the two germline ends. The CDR3 reads CASSSSGTYTGELFF. The CDR3 DNA is TGTGCCAGCAGTTCATCCGGGACTTACACCGGGGAGCTGTTTTTT.

The chain links TRBV27 to TRBJ1-1; the D is unclear. Germline V gives CDR1 MNHEY, CDR2 SMNVEV (reference sequence). The V gene lost 6 bases and the J gene lost 0 bases, with 14 bases spanning the gap. The CDR3 is made up of 15 amino acids. This chain's CDR3 is CASRTGGSLNTEAFF. The CDR3, as DNA: TGTGCCAGCAGGACGGGAGGGTCTTTGAACACTGAAGCTTTCTTT.